The 7 T cell receptor beta chains reported below all come from one sample, sequenced in a study of shared clonotypes between healthy human individuals. Repertoires were generated with immunoSEQ multiplex PCR, while TCRdb's copy carries only in-frame clones and drops some. The sample holds 2 million to 3 million clones, over 85% seen once. The specimen was naive CD4+ T cells from PBMCs. The subset: CD45RA+ positively selected. The receptors were gathered from a man aged 18 to 30 in good health. Some clones in this sample may be carry-over from other donors' samples.

This clone came up once. The rearrangement uses TRBV5-4 and TRBJ1-1; D is undetermined. V lost 5 bases and J 0 bases, leaving 11 bases between the germline ends. CDR3 length: 14 amino acids. CDR1 SGHNT and CDR2 YYREEE come from the germline V gene (reference sequence). CDR3 DNA: TGTGCCAGCAGAGCCAGAGGCTTGAACACTGAAGCTTTCTTT. This sequence encodes CASRARGLNTEAFF.

The chain recombines TRBV6-6 with TRBJ1-4; 8 bases map to TRBD1. This CDR3 spans 15 amino acids. The germline gives CDR1 MNHNY, CDR2 SVGAGI (reference sequence). The V gene end was trimmed by 6 bases and the J gene end by 5 bases; junction bases not matched to a gene: 8. The CDR3 DNA reads as TGTGCCAGCAGCAGCATTGACAGGGGCAATGAAAAACTGTTTTTT. It codes for CASSSIDRGNEKLFF.

The rearrangement uses TRBV11-3 and TRBJ2-1; 12 bases are a match to TRBD2. J lost 8 bases, V lost 5 bases, and 7 bases had no gene match. Looked up from germline, CDR1 is SGHNT and CDR2 is YENEEA. The CDR3 has 15 amino acids. In nucleotides, the CDR3 is TGTGCCAGCAGCCAAGGACTAGCGGGAAGCGATGAGCAGTTCTTC. Translating gives CASSQGLAGSDEQFF.

J is TRBJ2-1 and V is TRBV5-1, with 8 bases identical to TRBD2. Germline assignment: CDR1 SGHRS and CDR2 YFSETQ. The V and J ends lost 4 bases and 6 bases, in that order; junction bases with no gene match: 9. The CDR3 totals 15 residues. The CDR3 DNA reads TGCGCCAGCAGCGCGGGAGGTACGACCCCCAATGAGCAGTTCTTC. This encodes CASSAGGTTPNEQFF.

This rearrangement joins TRBV4-1 to TRBJ2-7; D is perhaps TRBD1 (6 bases). The CDR3 sequence is 15 residues long. Trimming shortened V by 4 bases and J by 1 base, and 14 bases separated the two germline ends. Germline CDR1 is MGHRA and CDR2 is YSYEKL. CDR3 in DNA: TGCGCCAGCAGCCGGTCGGAGACAGGATCCTACGAGCAGTACTTC. Protein: CASSRSETGSYEQYF.

This clone has a handful of counts. V is TRBV30 and J is TRBJ1-5; 7 bases line up with TRBD1. The trim removed 1 base at V and 7 bases at J, leaving 7 bases unmatched. CDR3 size: 14 residues. CDR1 is GTSNPN, CDR2 SVGIG, per germline (reference sequence). CDR3: CAWSGQGGEQPQHF. In nucleotides, the CDR3 is TGTGCCTGGAGTGGACAGGGAGGGGAACAGCCCCAGCATTTT.

This rearrangement joins TRBV5-1 to TRBJ2-6; no firm D call. The ends were cut back, 4 bases at V and 1 base at J, with 6 bases in the middle. This CDR3 is 14 amino acids long. CDR1 and CDR2 from the germline V gene are SGHRS and YFSETQ. CDR3 loop: CASSALSGANVLTF. The CDR3 DNA reads TGCGCCAGCAGCGCCCTATCTGGGGCCAACGTCCTGACTTTC.